The 21 T cell receptor beta chains presented below share a single source sample, sequenced in a study of T-cell reconstitution after alpha-beta-depleted transplantation in children. Unique molecular identifiers were incorporated when the TCRbeta library was constructed. TCRdb redid the calling of the PCR reads with MiXCR, one entry per CDR3 protein. This sample yields almost 500,000 distinct CDR3 sequences, of which approximately 12% are seen a single time; around 5.6% belongs to the top ten. Material: PBMCs from the stem cell graft donor, obtained from the stem cell graft. The receptors were sampled from a human donor who donated a stem cell graft to a child with combined immunodeficiency.

This clonotype was seen at least ten times. The CDR3 is CSAGRTNTGELFF. CDR3 DNA: TGCAGCGCAGGCAGAACGAACACCGGGGAGCTGTTTTTT. The chain carries TRBV29-1 and TRBJ2-2; D not resolved. The germline gives CDR1 SQVTM, CDR2 ANQGSEA. The CDR3 has 13 residues. Deletions cut 7 bases from V and 0 bases from J, with 9 bases between.

This clonotype has a handful of counts. The chain has TRBV29-1 and TRBJ2-1; D is perhaps TRBD2 (6 bases). V lost 3 bases and J lost 0, with 24 bases in between. The CDR3 covers 19 residues. The germline V gene encodes CDR1 SQVTM and CDR2 ANQGSEA. DNA for the CDR3: TGCAGCGTTGATTCCGGGATTAGCGGCATCAAGACCTCCTACAATGAGCAGTTCTTC. Translation: CSVDSGISGIKTSYNEQFF.

This chain links TRBV12-3 or TRBV12-4 with TRBJ1-2; D unclear. V shed 4 bases and J shed 0 bases, with 6 bases lying between them. The CDR3 runs to 13 residues. The CDR3 DNA reads as TGTGCCAGCAGTTCAACCTCTAACTATGGCTACACCTTC. It translates to CASSSTSNYGYTF.

In this sample, this clonotype turned up many times. The chain combines TRBV4-2 with TRBJ1-2; D may be TRBD1 (5 bases). The CDR3 extends over 15 amino acids. Trimming stripped 2 bases from V and 4 bases from J, with 14 bases between. Germline CDR1 and CDR2: LGHNA and YNFKEQ. The CDR3 loop reads CASSQTFRARYGYTF. The DNA for the CDR3 is TGTGCCAGCAGCCAAACGTTCAGGGCTCGCTATGGCTACACCTTC.

The chain joins TRBV7-2 to TRBJ2-7, with 9 bases matching TRBD1. Germline CDR1 is SGHTA and CDR2 is FQGNSA. The CDR3 totals 15 residues. V was clipped by 2 bases and J by 3 bases; unmatched bases: 5. Here the CDR3 DNA reads TGTGCCAGCAGCTTAAAACAGGGGGCCTTCTACGAGCAGTACTTC. It codes for CASSLKQGAFYEQYF.

There are a few counts of this clonotype. V usage is TRBV3-1 and J usage is TRBJ2-1; the D is unclear. The CDR3 runs 13 residues. With 4 bases removed from V and 10 bases from J, the gap between germline ends came to 14 bases. The germline V gene has CDR1 LGHDT and CDR2 YNNKEL (reference sequence). The CDR3 spells CASSPLLTGEQFF. The DNA for the CDR3 is TGTGCCAGCAGCCCCCTCCTGACTGGCGAGCAGTTCTTC.

As DNA, the CDR3 is TGTGCCTGGAGTAAACGGCGGGAGTTCTTTATGAACACTGAAGCTTTCTTT. Protein: CAWSKRREFFMNTEAFF. This chain connects TRBV30 to TRBJ1-1, with unresolved D. Germline lookup yields CDR1 GTSNPN and CDR2 SVGIG (reference sequence). V was pared by 2 bases and J by 0 bases, with 19 bases between. This CDR3 is built from 17 residues.

A few counts support this clonotype. The chain couples TRBV4-3 to TRBJ1-6; D is ambiguous. This CDR3 contains 18 residues. In germline, CDR1 is LGHNA, CDR2 YSLEER. V lost 0 bases and J 2 bases, leaving 14 bases between the germline ends. The CDR3 reads CASSQDSFRSPYNSPLHF. The CDR3 DNA sequence: TGCGCCAGCAGCCAAGATTCCTTTCGCAGTCCCTATAATTCACCCCTCCACTTT.

The genes are TRBV19 and TRBJ1-6; TRBD1 agrees at 9 bases. CDR1 and CDR2 (germline): LNHDA, SQIVND (reference sequence). V lost 6 bases and J lost 9; bases outside the gene matches: 9. The CDR3 extends over 15 amino acids. CDR3 in DNA: TGTGCCAGTAGACCTCCGGGACAGGGACCTTCACCCCTCCACTTT. It translates to CASRPPGQGPSPLHF.

There are many counts of this clonotype. This chain uses TRBV7-9 with TRBJ2-7; D ambiguous. Trimming stripped 5 bases from V and 0 bases from J, with 11 bases between. This CDR3 comprises 14 residues. Germline V gene lookup returns CDR1 SEHNR and CDR2 FQNEAQ (reference sequence). CDR3 region: CASSERAYSYEQYF. Here the CDR3 DNA reads TGTGCCAGCAGCGAACGGGCGTACTCCTACGAGCAGTACTTC.

This clonotype has a handful of counts. This CDR3 reads CASSSLPIREIEETQYF. CDR3 DNA: TGTGCCAGCAGCTCCCTCCCTATTCGGGAAATTGAAGAGACCCAGTACTTC. J is TRBJ2-5 and V is TRBV11-3; the D gene is possibly TRBD2 (5 bases). V lost 4 bases to trimming and J lost 3 bases, with 21 bases between them. The CDR3 extends over 17 amino acids. The germline V gene encodes CDR1 SGHNT and CDR2 YENEEA. Full variable domain (outside the CDR3, taken from reference TRBV11-3 and TRBJ2-5): EAGVVQSPRYKIIEKKQPVAFWCNPISGHNTLYWYLQNLGQGPELLIRYENEEAVDDSQLPKDRFSAERLKGVDSTLKIQPAELGDSAVYLCASSSLPIREIEETQYFGPGTRLLVL.

This clonotype has a count of ten or more. This rearrangement joins TRBV9 to TRBJ2-5; the D is unclear. The CDR3 runs 14 residues. The V end was cut by 0 bases, the J end by 3 bases, with 9 bases between. CDR1 SGDLS and CDR2 YYNGEE come from the germline V gene. CDR3: CASSVGRVKETQYF. Written as DNA, the CDR3 is TGTGCCAGCAGCGTAGGTCGAGTAAAAGAGACCCAGTACTTC.

A word on this clonotype: The junction does not match germline at one end; this may be a read error. This chain uses TRBV4-3 with TRBJ2-2; TRBD2 might be the D (6 bases). The CDR3 totals 19 residues. CDR1 LGHNA and CDR2 YSLEER come from the germline V gene. The CDR3 DNA reads TGCGCCAGCAGCCAAGATTTAATACTCAGGGTTTTGAACACCGGGGAGGTGTTTTTT. Translated, it gives CASSQDLILRVLNTGEVFF.

This clonotype was detected only a few times. The rearrangement joins TRBV27 to TRBJ2-4; 9 nucleotides match TRBD1. Germline V gives CDR1 MNHEY, CDR2 SMNVEV (reference sequence). With V trimmed by 8 bases and J by 8 bases, 16 bases remained unmatched. The CDR3 is 16 amino acids. The CDR3 sequence is CASRPSPGQGPYIQYF. The CDR3 bases are TGTGCCAGCCGACCTAGTCCGGGACAGGGCCCCTACATTCAGTACTTC.

V usage is TRBV29-1 and J usage is TRBJ2-5; D not certain. With 7 bases removed from V and 6 bases from J, the gap between germline ends came to 12 bases. The CDR3 is 11 residues long. The germline CDR1 and CDR2 sequences are SQVTM and ANQGSEA. CDR3 DNA: TGCAGCGGTCAAGCGCGGAAGACCCAGTACTTC. Translated, it gives CSGQARKTQYF.

This clonotype came up a few times. The V gene is TRBV20-1, the J gene TRBJ2-5, with TRBD2 matching 13 bases. The germline V gene has CDR1 DFQATT and CDR2 SNEGSKA (reference sequence). The CDR3 contains 16 residues. V was clipped by 4 bases and J by 5 bases; unmatched bases: 10. Here the CDR3 DNA reads TGCAGTGCTAAAACCAGGACTAGCGGGGGTTGGGAGACCCAGTACTTC. Its translation is CSAKTRTSGGWETQYF.

This clonotype was found a few times. The rearrangement joins TRBV7-9 to TRBJ2-2; D is perhaps TRBD2 (5 bases). The CDR3 has 13 residues. The germline V gene has CDR1 SEHNR and CDR2 FQNEAQ (reference sequence). The V gene lost 5 bases and the J gene lost 7 bases, with 11 bases spanning the gap. The CDR3 loop reads CASSPGLGGELFF. As DNA, the CDR3 is TGTGCCAGCAGCCCAGGACTTGGCGGGGAGCTGTTTTTT.

This chain links TRBV3-1 with TRBJ2-3; D is possibly TRBD1 (6 bases). Deletions cut 3 bases from V and 0 bases from J, with 7 bases between. The CDR3 has 14 residues. Germline loops: CDR1 LGHDT, CDR2 YNNKEL (reference sequence). The CDR3 nucleotides are TGTGCCAGCAGCCATGGGACAAGCACAGATACGCAGTATTTT. Its translation is CASSHGTSTDTQYF.

This clonotype was observed at least ten times. The rearrangement uses TRBV7-2 and TRBJ2-3, with TRBD2 matching over 7 bases. There are 16 residues in the CDR3. V gave up 5 bases and J gave up 3 bases; unmatched junction bases: 11. Germline lookup yields CDR1 SGHTA and CDR2 FQGNSA. The CDR3 DNA reads as TGTGCCAGCAGCGTTAGCACGAGCGGGACGACAGATACGCAGTATTTT. Its translation: CASSVSTSGTTDTQYF.

This clonotype was found a few times. The chain employs TRBV5-1 and TRBJ1-4; D is unresolved. The CDR3 has 13 amino acids. Germline CDR1 is SGHRS and CDR2 is YFSETQ. The ends were cut back, 3 bases at V and 5 bases at J, with 8 bases in the middle. In nucleotides, the CDR3 is TGCGCCAGCAGCTCGGACCCAAATGAAAAACTGTTTTTT. This codes for CASSSDPNEKLFF.

J is TRBJ2-3 and V is TRBV27; 12 positions agree with TRBD2. This CDR3 is 17 amino acids long. J lost 4 bases, V lost 2 bases, and 7 bases had no gene match. The germline gives CDR1 MNHEY, CDR2 SMNVEV (reference sequence). CDR3 protein: CASSLGGLAGGADTQYF. Here the CDR3 DNA reads TGTGCCAGCAGTTTAGGGGGACTAGCGGGCGGAGCAGATACGCAGTATTTT.